The text below deals with one T cell receptor (beta chain). This CDR3 region has 14 residues. Unmatched junction bases numbered 12, after V lost 7 bases and J lost 6 bases. Looked up from germline, CDR1 is SQVTM and CDR2 is ANQGSEA. The sample belongs to a study of blood T cell repertoires in COVID-19. Assay used: immunoSEQ multiplex PCR; TCRdb lists only in-frame clones, some missing. The table shows under 300,000 clones, with around 85% occurring only once. The sequence came from a man in his sixties with acute or convalescent COVID-19. The V gene is TRBV29-1, the J gene TRBJ2-1, with TRBD1 matching over 7 bases. The sample was peripheral blood. The CDR3 nucleotides read TGCAGCGCCGACAGGGCAGGGATTCTCAATGAGCAGTTCTTC. This translates into CSADRAGILNEQFF.